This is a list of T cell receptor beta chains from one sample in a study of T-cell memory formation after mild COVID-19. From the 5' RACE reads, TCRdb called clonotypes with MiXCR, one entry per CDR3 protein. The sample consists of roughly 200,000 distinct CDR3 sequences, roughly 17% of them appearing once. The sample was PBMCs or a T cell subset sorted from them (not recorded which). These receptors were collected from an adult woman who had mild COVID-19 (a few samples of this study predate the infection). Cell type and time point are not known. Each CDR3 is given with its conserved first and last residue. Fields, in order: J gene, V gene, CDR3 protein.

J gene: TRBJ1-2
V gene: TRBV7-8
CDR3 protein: CASSQQGLGYTF

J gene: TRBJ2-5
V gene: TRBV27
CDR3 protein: CASSGLFDQETQYF

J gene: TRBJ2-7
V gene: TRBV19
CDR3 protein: CASSIGTSGAYEQYF

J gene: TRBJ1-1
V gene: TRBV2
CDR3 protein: CASSVEQAVNTEAFF

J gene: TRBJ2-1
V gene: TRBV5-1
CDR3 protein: CASSLLAVDHNEQFF

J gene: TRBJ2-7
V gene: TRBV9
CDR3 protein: CASSVDGGWFYEQYF

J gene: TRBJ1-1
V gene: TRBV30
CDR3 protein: CAWSVISGGTEAFF

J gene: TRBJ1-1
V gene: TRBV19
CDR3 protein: CASSIGLEGTEAFF

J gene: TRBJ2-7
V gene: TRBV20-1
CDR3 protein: CSARGTGGFSYEQYF

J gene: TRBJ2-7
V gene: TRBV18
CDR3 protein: CASSPDGYEQYF

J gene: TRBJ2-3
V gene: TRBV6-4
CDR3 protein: CASSVSPDRGGTDTQYF

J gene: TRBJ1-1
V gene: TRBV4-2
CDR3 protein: CASSRRLEANTEAFF

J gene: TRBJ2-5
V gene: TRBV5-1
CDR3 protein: CASSFGTLPAWGQETQYF

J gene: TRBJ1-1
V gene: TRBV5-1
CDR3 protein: CASSLTGTLPNTEAFF

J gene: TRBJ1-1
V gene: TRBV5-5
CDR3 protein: CASSLGPTGELAEAFF

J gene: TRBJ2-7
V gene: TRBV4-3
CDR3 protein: CASSHTTGQREQYF

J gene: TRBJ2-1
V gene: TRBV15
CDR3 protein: CATSSRSSSYNEQFF

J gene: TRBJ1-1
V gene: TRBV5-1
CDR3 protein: CASGRETSTNTEAFF

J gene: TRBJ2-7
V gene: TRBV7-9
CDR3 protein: CASSSRDWDSSYEQYF

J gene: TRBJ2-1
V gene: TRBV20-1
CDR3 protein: CSARVALAGIYNEQFF

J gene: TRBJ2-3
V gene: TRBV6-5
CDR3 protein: CASSYSRGNADTQYF

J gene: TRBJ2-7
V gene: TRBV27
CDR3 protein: CASSLASGGGYEQYF

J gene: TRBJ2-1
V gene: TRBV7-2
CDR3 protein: CASSLDSGRSIAQFF

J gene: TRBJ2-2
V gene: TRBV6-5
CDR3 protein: CASSYSSNTGELFF

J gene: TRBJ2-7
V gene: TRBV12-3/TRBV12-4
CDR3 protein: CASSGERLAGNYEQYF

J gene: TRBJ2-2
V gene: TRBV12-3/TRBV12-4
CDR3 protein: CASSLGQGPNTGELFF

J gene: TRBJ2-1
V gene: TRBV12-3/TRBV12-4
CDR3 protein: CATSGTLNEQFF

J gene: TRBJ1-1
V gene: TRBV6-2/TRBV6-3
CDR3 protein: CASSYSVATEAFF

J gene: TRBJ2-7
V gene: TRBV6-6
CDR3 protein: CASRTGTVAPYEQYF

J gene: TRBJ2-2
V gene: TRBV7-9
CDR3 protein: CASTVLAGELFF

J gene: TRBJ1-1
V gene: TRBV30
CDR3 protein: CAWSAGGSANTEAFF